This TCR beta chain is drawn from a study of blood T cell repertoires in COVID-19. Generated by immunoSEQ multiplex PCR, the TCRdb table keeps only in-frame clones and is missing some. The data contain more than 80,000 clones, more than 75% of them seen just once; the ten biggest clones take up about 7%. With V trimmed by 4 bases and J by 0 bases, 7 bases remained unmatched. This CDR3 contains 19 residues. CDR1 and CDR2 from the germline V gene are LGHDT and YNNKEL (reference sequence). The specimen was peripheral blood. This rearrangement joins TRBV3-1 (or the pseudogene TRBV3-2) to TRBJ2-2; TRBD2 aligns across 14 bases. The receptor was isolated from a man in his fifties or sixties with active or convalescent COVID-19. The CDR3 coding sequence is TGTGCCAGCAGCCGGACTAGCGGGGGGTTCGACGCGAACACCGGGGAGCTGTTTTTT. This gives the protein CASSRTSGGFDANTGELFF.